This T cell receptor (beta chain) emerged from a study of T cells in Graves' hyperthyroidism and ophthalmopathy. The TCR beta CDR3 regions underwent amplification using RNA transcripts as the source. HTBI primers were the set used in a first-round RT-PCR of the TCR CDR3. Each CDR3 protein is one row after TCRdb ran MiXCR on the multiplex PCR reads. Seen here are nearly 750,000 distinct CDR3 sequences, roughly a third observed once, and the top ten hold less than 40%. This clonotype was found many times. Germline V gives CDR1 MNHEY, CDR2 SVGAGI. V was trimmed by 2 bases and J by 1 base, leaving 2 bases between them. There are 12 residues in the CDR3.

This receptor was identified in a woman aged 40 to 55 with Graves' hyperthyroidism. The V and J genes are TRBV6-5 and TRBJ1-1; D is uncertain. Sequenced input: blood. CDR3 loop: CASSYTNTEAFF. CDR3 DNA: TGTGCCAGCAGTTACACGAACACTGAAGCTTTCTTT.